This T cell receptor (beta chain) was found in a study of molecular identifiers for immune sequencing clone quantification. Study-wide findings and caveats: In a background of about 1 million naive cells, spiked Jurkat TCR RNA from one cell was reportedly detectable.

Concerning this clonotype: Its antigen remains unknown.

TCRdb itself ran the PCR reads through MiXCR, one entry per CDR3 protein. Found here are 490,000 or so distinct CDR3 sequences, roughly 25% of them singletons; the top ten hold 0.7% to 0.9%. Sorting was used to obtain naive CD8 T cells (CD8+CD4-CCR7+CD45RA+). The V gene lost 0 bases and the J gene lost 6 bases, with 6 bases spanning the gap. This CDR3 has 13 residues. CDR1 LGHNA and CDR2 YSLEER come from the germline V gene. The gene calls are TRBV4-3 and TRBJ1-3; unclear D gene. The sequenced sample consisted of naive CD8+ T cells from blood, with Jurkat cell RNA spiked in. Subset noted: FACS-sorted CD8+CD4-CCR7+CD45RA+ naive T cells. This receptor was identified in a human donor in good health. Some libraries in this study had Jurkat cell RNA spiked in. CDR3 sequence: CASSQDSENTIYF. CDR3 sequence (DNA): TGCGCCAGCAGCCAAGATTCGGAAAACACCATATATTTT.